This entry describes one TCR beta chain. What it recognizes is unknown. Sequence at one end of the junction differs from germline and may be a read error. This entry comes from a study of T-cell reconstitution after alpha-beta-depleted transplantation in children. Overall study findings and caveats: Surviving recipient cells, namely T cells and thymic progenitors, were the source of high day-60 TCRbeta diversity in some patients.

The CDR3 runs to 12 residues. Germline loops: CDR1 SGHTA, CDR2 FQGNSA. Using unique molecular identifiers, the investigators prepared the TCRbeta library. MiXCR, run by TCRdb on the PCR reads, gives a single entry per CDR3 protein. The data show 330,000 or so distinct CDR3 sequences, roughly 9.1% seen once. The sequence came from a boy in the first two years of life with acute myeloid leukemia, due to receive a stem cell transplant. The sample consisted of PBMCs, taken before TCRalphabeta/CD19-depleted stem cell transplant. This chain uses TRBV7-2 with TRBJ2-5; tentatively, D is TRBD1 or TRBD2 (5 bases each). The CDR3 nucleotides read TGTTCCAGCAGCTTGGGGGAAGAGACCCAGTACTTC. Amino acid sequence: CSSSLGEETQYF. The full variable domain, completed using reference TRBV7-2 and TRBJ2-5, is GAGVSQSPSNKVTEKGKDVELRCDPISGHTALYWYRQSLGQGLEFLIYFQGNSAPDKSGLPSDRFSAERTGGSVSTLTIQRTQQEDSAVYLCSSSLGEETQYFGPGTRLLVL.